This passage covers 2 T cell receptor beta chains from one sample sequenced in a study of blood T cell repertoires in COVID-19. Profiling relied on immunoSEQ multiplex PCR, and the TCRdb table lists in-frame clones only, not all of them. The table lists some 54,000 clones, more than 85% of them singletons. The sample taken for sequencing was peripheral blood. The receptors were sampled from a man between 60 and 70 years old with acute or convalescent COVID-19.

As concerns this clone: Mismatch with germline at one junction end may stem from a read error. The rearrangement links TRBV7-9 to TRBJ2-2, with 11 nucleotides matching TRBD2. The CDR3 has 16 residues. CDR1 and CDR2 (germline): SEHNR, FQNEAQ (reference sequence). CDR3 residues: CASRLAGTSGTGELFF. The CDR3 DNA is TGTGCCAGCAGATTAGCCGGGACTAGCGGCACCGGGGAGCTGTTTTTT.

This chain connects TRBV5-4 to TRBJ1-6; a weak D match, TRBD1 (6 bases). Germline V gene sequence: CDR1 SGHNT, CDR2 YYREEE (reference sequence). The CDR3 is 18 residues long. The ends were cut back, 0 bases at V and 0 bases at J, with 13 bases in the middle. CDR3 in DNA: TGTGCCAGCAGCTTGGAATGGGGGCGAGGCTCCTATAATTCACCCCTCCACTTT. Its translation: CASSLEWGRGSYNSPLHF.